This passage covers 10 T cell receptor beta chains from one sample sequenced in a study of Graves' ophthalmopathy and Graves' hyperthyroidism. RNA transcripts were the template, and TCR beta CDR3 regions were amplified from them. Amplification began with first-round RT-PCR using HTBI primers, then second-round multiplex PCR was performed. TCRdb itself ran the multiplex PCR reads through MiXCR, one entry per CDR3 protein. This table holds some 170,000 distinct CDR3 sequences, 35% to 45% found once. Sequenced input: peripheral blood. The source is a young man with Graves' ophthalmopathy.

The chain carries TRBV11-2 and TRBJ2-5; perhaps D is TRBD1 or TRBD2 (5 bases each). Trimming took 8 bases from V and 9 from J, leaving 22 bases between them. Germline CDR1 and CDR2: SGHAT and FQNNGV. The CDR3 has 14 amino acids. CDR3 DNA: TGTGCCAGCGACCGGGACCCCTTTCTTAGGGCCCAGTACTTC. It translates to CASDRDPFLRAQYF. Full variable domain (rest looked up from reference TRBV11-2 and TRBJ2-5): EAGVAQSPRYKIIEKRQSVAFWCNPISGHATLYWYQQILGQGPKLLIQFQNNGVVDDSQLPKDRFSAERLKGVDSTLKIQPAKLEDSAVYLCASDRDPFLRAQYFGPGTRLLVL.

As DNA, the CDR3 is TGTGCCAGCAGCCAAAACGGACAGGGACCGTTCGAGCAGTACTTC. Its translation: CASSQNGQGPFEQYF. The V gene is TRBV7-2, the J gene TRBJ2-7, with 8 bases lining up with TRBD1. V was pared by 5 bases and J by 6 bases, with 12 bases of the junction left unmatched. Germline loops: CDR1 SGHTA, CDR2 FQGNSA. The CDR3 has 15 amino acids.

This clonotype was seen more than once but under ten times. For the CDR3, the DNA is TGTGCCAGCAGGATCCTTACTGAAGCTTTCTTT. Translated, it gives CASRILTEAFF. The V and J genes are TRBV7-9 and TRBJ1-1; D remains ambiguous. Germline V gene data show CDR1 as SEHNR and CDR2 as FQNEAQ (reference sequence). Trimming left V 6 bases short and J 5 bases short, with 7 bases between. There are 11 residues in the CDR3.

The table lists this clonotype with many counts. The genes are TRBV24-1 and TRBJ2-5; TRBD1 aligns across 9 bases. CDR1 is KGHDR and CDR2 is SFDVKD in the germline V gene. Trimming removed 3 bases from V and 4 bases from J; junction bases left unmatched: 8. The CDR3 consists of 16 residues. The CDR3 loop is CATSDPYRGPRETQYF. The CDR3 region has the DNA TGTGCCACCAGTGATCCCTACAGGGGGCCGAGAGAGACCCAGTACTTC.

The genes are TRBV19 and TRBJ1-5; the D is unclear. Trimming stripped 2 bases from V and 2 bases from J, with 13 bases between. Germline V CDR1 and CDR2: LNHDA, SQIVND (reference sequence). This CDR3 spans 16 amino acids. Here the CDR3 DNA reads TGTGCCAGTAGTATAATACCAGGTGGGGGCAATCAGCCCCAGCATTTT. Residues: CASSIIPGGGNQPQHF.

The rearrangement links TRBV6-5 to TRBJ2-5; the match to TRBD1 covers 8 bases. CDR1 MNHEY and CDR2 SVGAGI come from the germline V gene. The CDR3 has 17 residues. With V trimmed by 6 bases and J by 2 bases, 14 bases remained unmatched. The CDR3 sequence is CASRLGRGTGKQETQYF. The DNA for the CDR3 is TGTGCCAGCAGACTCGGAAGAGGGACAGGAAAACAAGAGACCCAGTACTTC.

This chain joins TRBV9 and TRBJ1-2; D gene ambiguous. The CDR3 loop spans 15 amino acids. Trimming took 4 bases from V and 4 from J, leaving 17 bases between them. CDR1 and CDR2 (germline): SGDLS, YYNGEE. The CDR3 nucleotides read TGTGCCAGCAGCCCATTAGATAACGCACTCTATGGCTACACCTTC. This translates into CASSPLDNALYGYTF.

The chain uses TRBV12-3 or TRBV12-4 and TRBJ2-7; a weak D match, TRBD2 (6 bases). Trimming removed 5 bases at V and 5 bases at J, with 13 bases between. The CDR3 covers 13 residues. In nucleotides, the CDR3 is TGTGCCAGCAGTAAAGGAGGGCGCGACGAGCAGTACTTC. Protein sequence: CASSKGGRDEQYF.

V is TRBV9 and J is TRBJ2-7; D might be TRBD2 (6 bases). The CDR3 loop spans 14 amino acids. Germline CDR1 and CDR2: SGDLS and YYNGEE. V was clipped by 3 bases and J by 2 bases, with 12 bases between them. CDR3 loop: CASSASAFTYEQYF. The CDR3 DNA sequence: TGTGCCAGCAGCGCTAGCGCTTTCACCTACGAGCAGTACTTC.

This clonotype has ten or more counts. V usage is TRBV18 and J usage is TRBJ1-2; D gene ambiguous. This CDR3 spans 13 amino acids. V lost 0 bases to trimming and J lost 8 bases, with 10 bases between them. The V gene's germline CDR1 is KGHSH and CDR2 LQKENI. The CDR3 loop is CASSPPGGRGYTF. CDR3 bases: TGTGCCAGCTCACCACCGGGAGGTCGAGGCTACACCTTC.